A selection of T cell receptor beta chains follows, all from one sample in a study of cytomegalovirus exposure and HLA in healthy donors. Profiled with immunoSEQ multiplex PCR; TCRdb holds only in-frame clones, not every one. This table holds 80,000 to 100,000 clones, less than 80% found once. The sample taken for sequencing was PBMCs. Every receptor here comes from a man aged 25-45 years in good health and CMV-seropositive. CDR3s include the opening cysteine and the closing phenylalanine or tryptophan. The order of the fields is clone size, D gene, V gene, J gene, CDR3 DNA, CDR3 protein. D genes are given only for firm matches. Size is omitted from some rows. Given values are once, few, many or a class for expanded clones.

>few|TRBD2|TRBV29-1|TRBJ2-3
TGCAGCGGGGTAGCGGGAGTAACGGCAGATACGCAGTATTTT
CSGVAGVTADTQYF
>-|TRBD1|TRBV19|TRBJ2-1
TGTGCCAGTAGTATCCTGACAGGGGGATCCGGTGAGCAGTTCTTC
CASSILTGGSGEQFF
>-|-|TRBV27|TRBJ2-7
TGTGCCAGCAGTTTGATCGGGGAGGCCTCCTACGAGCAGTACTTC
CASSLIGEASYEQYF
>-|TRBD1|TRBV6-1|TRBJ1-5
TGTGCCAGCAGTGTACAGGGGGTAGAAAGCAATCAGCCCCAGCATTTT
CASSVQGVESNQPQHF
>-|-|TRBV7-2|TRBJ2-5
TGTGCCAGCAGCTTAGGGCTGAGGGAGACCCAGTACTTC
CASSLGLRETQYF
>-|-|TRBV2|TRBJ1-5
TGTGCCAGCAGTGAGACAGATAATAGCAATCAGCCCCAGCATTTT
CASSETDNSNQPQHF
>-|-|TRBV7-6|TRBJ1-2
TGTGCCAGCAGCCCCCTGGACCGCCGAGGAGGTGGCTACACCTTC
CASSPLDRRGGGYTF
>-|TRBD2|TRBV29-1|TRBJ2-5
TGCAGCGTTGACGGGACGTTTAGCGGGGGGGAAGAGACCCAGTACTTC
CSVDGTFSGGEETQYF
>once|TRBD1|TRBV7-2|TRBJ1-4
TGTGCCAGCAGCTTGACAGGGTTGAATGAAAAACTGTTTTTT
CASSLTGLNEKLFF
>-|-|TRBV29-1|TRBJ1-1
TGCAGCGTTGAAGGGGGGAGGGGTACAGCTTTCTTT
CSVEGGRGTAFF
>once|TRBD1|TRBV10-3|TRBJ1-2
TGTGCCATCAGACCGGGACAGGGGGACGGCTACACCTTC
CAIRPGQGDGYTF
>-|TRBD1|TRBV30|TRBJ1-5
TGTGCCTGGAGCCTCGGGACAGGGGGACAGCCCCAGCATTTT
CAWSLGTGGQPQHF
>-|TRBD2|TRBV7-3|TRBJ2-2
TGTGCCAGCAGCTCCGGACTAGCGGGTGGTACCGGGGAGCTGTTTTTT
CASSSGLAGGTGELFF
>-|TRBD2|TRBV5-1|TRBJ2-3
TGCGCCAGCAATTCCCCGGGAGGGCCGACAGATACGCAGTATTTT
CASNSPGGPTDTQYF
>-|TRBD2|TRBV7-3|TRBJ2-2
TGTGCCAGCAGCTTAGCGGGAGGGTTGAACACCGGGGAGCTGTTTTTT
CASSLAGGLNTGELFF
>-|TRBD2|TRBV4-1|TRBJ2-7
TGCGCCAGCAGCCAGGTGGGGACTAGCGGGAGCTACGAGCAGTACTTC
CASSQVGTSGSYEQYF
>once|-|TRBV9|TRBJ2-7
TGTGCCAGCAGCATACAGGGGACTTCCTACGAGCAGTACTTC
CASSIQGTSYEQYF
>-|-|TRBV20-1|TRBJ2-7
TGCAGTGCTTGGAGAGGGGGCGAGCAGTACTTC
CSAWRGGEQYF
>few|TRBD2|TRBV11-3|TRBJ2-1
TGTGCCAGCAGCTTACGGGGCGGGAGGGCCGCTGAGCAGTTCTTC
CASSLRGGRAAEQFF
>-|TRBD1|TRBV25-1|TRBJ2-1
TGTGCCACCTCGACAGGGTACTACAATGAGCAGTTCTTC
CATSTGYYNEQFF